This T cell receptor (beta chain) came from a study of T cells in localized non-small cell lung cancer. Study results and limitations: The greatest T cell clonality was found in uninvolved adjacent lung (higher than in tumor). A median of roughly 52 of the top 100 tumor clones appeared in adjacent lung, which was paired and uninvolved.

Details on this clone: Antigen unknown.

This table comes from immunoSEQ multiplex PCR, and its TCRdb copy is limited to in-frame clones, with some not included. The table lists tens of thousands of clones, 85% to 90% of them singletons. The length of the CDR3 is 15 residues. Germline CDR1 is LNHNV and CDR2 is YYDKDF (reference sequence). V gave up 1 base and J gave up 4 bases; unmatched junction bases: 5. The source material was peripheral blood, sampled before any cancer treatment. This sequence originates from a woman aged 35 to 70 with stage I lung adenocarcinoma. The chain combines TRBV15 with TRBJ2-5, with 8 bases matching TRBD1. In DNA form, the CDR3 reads TGTGCCACCAGCAGAGCTACAGGGGGAGGAGAGACCCAGTACTTC. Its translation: CATSRATGGGETQYF.